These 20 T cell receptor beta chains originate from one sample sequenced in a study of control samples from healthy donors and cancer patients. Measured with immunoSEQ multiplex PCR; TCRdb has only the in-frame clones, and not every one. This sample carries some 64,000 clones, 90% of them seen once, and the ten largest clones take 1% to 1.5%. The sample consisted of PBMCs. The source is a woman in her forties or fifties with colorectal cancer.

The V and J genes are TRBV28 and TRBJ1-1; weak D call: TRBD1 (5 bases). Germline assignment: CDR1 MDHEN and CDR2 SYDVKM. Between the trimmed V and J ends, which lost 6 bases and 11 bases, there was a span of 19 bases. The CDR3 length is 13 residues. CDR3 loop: CASSEAGRRGAFF. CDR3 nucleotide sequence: TGTGCCAGCAGCGAAGCTGGAAGGCGGGGGGCTTTCTTT.

The CDR3 region has the DNA TGTGCCAGCAGTTTATGGGAAAAGGTACCCTACGAGCAGTACTTC. The encoded protein is CASSLWEKVPYEQYF. The V call is TRBV28, the J call TRBJ2-7; no clear D. This CDR3 has 15 amino acids. CDR1 and CDR2 from the germline V gene are MDHEN and SYDVKM. Trimming left V 0 bases short and J 2 bases short, with 11 bases between.

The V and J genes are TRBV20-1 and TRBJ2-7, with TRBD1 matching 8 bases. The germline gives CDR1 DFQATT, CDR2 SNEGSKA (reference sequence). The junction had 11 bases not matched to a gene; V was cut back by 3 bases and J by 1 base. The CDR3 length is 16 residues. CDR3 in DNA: TGCAGTGCTAGTTCTTCACCGGGACAGGTATCCTACGAGCAGTACTTC. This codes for CSASSSPGQVSYEQYF.

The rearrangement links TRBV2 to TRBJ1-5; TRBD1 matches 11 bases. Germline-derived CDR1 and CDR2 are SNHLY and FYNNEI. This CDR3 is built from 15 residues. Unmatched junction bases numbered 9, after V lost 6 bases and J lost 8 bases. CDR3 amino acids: CASSKRTGGFKPQHF. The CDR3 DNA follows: TGTGCCAGCAGCAAACGGACAGGGGGCTTTAAGCCCCAGCATTTT.

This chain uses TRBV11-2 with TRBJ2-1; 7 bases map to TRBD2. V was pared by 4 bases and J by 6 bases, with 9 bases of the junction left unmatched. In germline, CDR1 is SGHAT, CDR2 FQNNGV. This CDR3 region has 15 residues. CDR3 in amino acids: CASSSFLRESNEQFF. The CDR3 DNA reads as TGTGCCAGCAGCTCGTTTCTGCGGGAGAGCAATGAGCAGTTCTTC.

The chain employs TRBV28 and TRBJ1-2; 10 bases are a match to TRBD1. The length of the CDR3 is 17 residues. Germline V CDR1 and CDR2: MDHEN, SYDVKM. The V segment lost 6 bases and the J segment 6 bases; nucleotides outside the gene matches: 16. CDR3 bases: TGTGCCAGCAGCCTATTCTCTCGCGGACAGGGGGGGGATGGCTACACCTTC. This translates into CASSLFSRGQGGDGYTF.

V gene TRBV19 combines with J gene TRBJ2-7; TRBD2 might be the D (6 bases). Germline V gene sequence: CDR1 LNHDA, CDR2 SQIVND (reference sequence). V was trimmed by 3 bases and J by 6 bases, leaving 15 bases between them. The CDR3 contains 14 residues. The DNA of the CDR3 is TGTGCCAGTAGTATCACGGGCCTCGGGGGCGAGCAGTACTTC. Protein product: CASSITGLGGEQYF.

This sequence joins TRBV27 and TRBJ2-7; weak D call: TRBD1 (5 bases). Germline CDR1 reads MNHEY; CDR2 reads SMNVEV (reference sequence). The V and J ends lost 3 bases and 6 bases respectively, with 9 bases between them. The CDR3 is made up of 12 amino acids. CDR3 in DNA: TGTGCCAGCAGTTTTGAAGGGGCCGAGCAGTACTTC. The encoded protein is CASSFEGAEQYF.

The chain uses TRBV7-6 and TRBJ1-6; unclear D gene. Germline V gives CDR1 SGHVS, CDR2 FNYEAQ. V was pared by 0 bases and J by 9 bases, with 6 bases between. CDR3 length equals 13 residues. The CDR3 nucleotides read TGTGCCAGCAGCTTAGCGGGGAGTTCACCCCTCCACTTT. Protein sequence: CASSLAGSSPLHF.

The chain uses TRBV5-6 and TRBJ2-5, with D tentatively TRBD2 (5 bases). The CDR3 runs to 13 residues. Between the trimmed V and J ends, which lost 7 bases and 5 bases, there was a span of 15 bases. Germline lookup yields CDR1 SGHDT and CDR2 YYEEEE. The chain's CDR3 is CASSPGERETQYF. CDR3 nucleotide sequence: TGTGCCAGCTCCCCCGGGGAGAGGGAGACCCAGTACTTC.

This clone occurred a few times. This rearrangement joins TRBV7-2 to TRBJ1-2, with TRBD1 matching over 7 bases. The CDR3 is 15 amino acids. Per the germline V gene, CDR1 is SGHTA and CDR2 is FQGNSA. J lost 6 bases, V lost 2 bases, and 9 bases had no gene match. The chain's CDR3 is CASSLFTGEGHGYTF. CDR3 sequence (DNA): TGTGCCAGCAGCTTATTCACAGGGGAAGGCCATGGCTACACCTTC.

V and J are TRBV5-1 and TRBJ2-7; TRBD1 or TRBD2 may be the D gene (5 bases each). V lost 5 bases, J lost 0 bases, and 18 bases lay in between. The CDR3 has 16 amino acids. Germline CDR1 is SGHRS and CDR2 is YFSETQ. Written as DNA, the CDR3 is TGCGCCAGCAGTTGGTACGGGGCCCAGACCTCCTACGAGCAGTACTTC. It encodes CASSWYGAQTSYEQYF. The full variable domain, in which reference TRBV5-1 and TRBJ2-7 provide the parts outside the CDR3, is KAGVTQTPRYLIKTRGQQVTLSCSPISGHRSVSWYQQTPGQGLQFLFEYFSETQRNKGNFPGRFSGRQFSNSRSEMNVSTLELGDSALYLCASSWYGAQTSYEQYFGPGTRLTVT.

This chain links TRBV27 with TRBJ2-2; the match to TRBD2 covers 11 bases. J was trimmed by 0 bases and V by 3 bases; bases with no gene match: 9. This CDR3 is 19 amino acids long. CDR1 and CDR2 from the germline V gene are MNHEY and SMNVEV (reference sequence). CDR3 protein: CASSFSLAGVPTNTGELFF. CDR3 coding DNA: TGTGCCAGCAGTTTCTCACTAGCGGGAGTACCGACGAACACCGGGGAGCTGTTTTTT.

CDR3: CASAFRGDSYGYTF. The CDR3 DNA is TGTGCCAGCGCATTCCGGGGAGACAGCTATGGCTACACCTTC. The V and J genes are TRBV18 and TRBJ1-2, with D maybe TRBD1 (5 bases). The CDR3 runs 14 residues. CDR1 and CDR2 from the germline V gene are KGHSH and LQKENI. V was trimmed by 8 bases and J by 4 bases, leaving 17 bases between them.

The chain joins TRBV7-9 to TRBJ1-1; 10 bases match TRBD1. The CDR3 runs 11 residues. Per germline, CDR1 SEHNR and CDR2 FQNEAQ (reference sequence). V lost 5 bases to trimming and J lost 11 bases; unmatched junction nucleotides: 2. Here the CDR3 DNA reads TGTGCCAGCAGCAGACAGGGGGCGGCTTTCTTT. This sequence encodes CASSRQGAAFF.

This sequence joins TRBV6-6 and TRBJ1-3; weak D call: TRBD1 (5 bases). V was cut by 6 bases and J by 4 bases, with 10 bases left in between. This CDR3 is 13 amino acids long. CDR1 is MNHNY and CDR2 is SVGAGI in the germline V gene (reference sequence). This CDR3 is CASRWGIGNTIYF. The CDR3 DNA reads TGTGCCAGCAGATGGGGCATAGGAAACACCATATATTTT.

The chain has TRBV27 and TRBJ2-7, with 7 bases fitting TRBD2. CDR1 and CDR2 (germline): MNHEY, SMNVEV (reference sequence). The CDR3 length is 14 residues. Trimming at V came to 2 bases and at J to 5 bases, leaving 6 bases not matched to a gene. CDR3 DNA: TGTGCCAGCAGTTTAGCGGGAGCGCCCCACGAGCAGTACTTC. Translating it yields CASSLAGAPHEQYF.

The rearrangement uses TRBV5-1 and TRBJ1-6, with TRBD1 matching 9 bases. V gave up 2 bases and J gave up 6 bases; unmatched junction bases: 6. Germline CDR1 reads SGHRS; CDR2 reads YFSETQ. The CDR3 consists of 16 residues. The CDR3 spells CASSFSGTGTNSPLHF. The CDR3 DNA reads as TGCGCCAGCAGCTTCTCCGGGACAGGGACTAATTCACCCCTCCACTTT.

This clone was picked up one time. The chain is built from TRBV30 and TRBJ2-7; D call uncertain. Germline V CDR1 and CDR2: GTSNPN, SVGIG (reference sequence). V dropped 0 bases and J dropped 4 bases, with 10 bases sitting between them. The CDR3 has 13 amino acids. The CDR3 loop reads CAWSVNLRYEQYF. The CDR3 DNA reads TGTGCCTGGAGTGTAAATCTGCGTTACGAGCAGTACTTC. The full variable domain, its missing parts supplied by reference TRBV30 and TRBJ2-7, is SQTIHQWPATLVQPVGSPLSLECTVEGTSNPNLYWYRQAAGRGLQLLFYSVGIGQISSEVPQNLSASRPQDRQFILSSKKLLLSDSGFYLCAWSVNLRYEQYFGPGTRLTVT.

CDR3 DNA: TGTGCCAGCAGTTCCGACAGTCGGAATGAAAAACTGTTTTTT. This translates into CASSSDSRNEKLFF. The chain combines TRBV27 with TRBJ1-4; D possibly corresponds to TRBD1 (5 bases). Deletions cut 4 bases from V and 5 bases from J, with 11 bases between. The CDR3 extends over 14 amino acids. The germline V gene encodes CDR1 MNHEY and CDR2 SMNVEV (reference sequence).